What follows are 16 T cell receptor beta chains derived from one specimen sequenced in a study of T cells after yellow fever vaccination. MiXCR, run by TCRdb on the 5' RACE reads, gives a single entry per CDR3 protein. The repertoire consists of about 550,000 distinct CDR3 sequences, with over 15% occurring once and the leading ten covering 14%. The sample in question was PBMCs, obtained 15 days after the yellow fever booster vaccination. These TCRs come from a man aged 25-45 years who received the YFV17D yellow fever vaccine.

This clonotype was picked up one time. CDR3 protein: CASSSGQGINYEQFF. The CDR3 coding sequence is TGTGCCAGCAGCTCCGGACAGGGGATTAACTATGAGCAGTTCTTC. The chain couples TRBV7-9 to TRBJ2-1; 9 nucleotides line up with TRBD1. The germline V gene encodes CDR1 SEHNR and CDR2 FQNEAQ (reference sequence). The J segment lost 8 bases and the V segment lost 4 bases, leaving 9 bases of the junction unmatched. The CDR3 is made up of 15 amino acids. The full variable domain, completed using reference TRBV7-9 and TRBJ2-1, is DTGVSQNPRHKITKRGQNVTFRCDPISEHNRLYWYRQTLGQGPEFLTYFQNEAQLEKSRLLSDRFSAERPKGSFSTLEIQRTEQGDSAMYLCASSSGQGINYEQFFGPGTRLTVL.

This clonotype was seen a few times. This chain connects TRBV7-9 to TRBJ2-3, with TRBD1 matching over 7 bases. With V trimmed by 2 bases and J by 4 bases, 6 bases remained unmatched. The germline gives CDR1 SEHNR, CDR2 FQNEAQ (reference sequence). This CDR3 is 15 amino acids long. In DNA form, the CDR3 reads TGTGCCAGCAGCTTACGACAGGGTAGCGCAGATACGCAGTATTTT. It translates to CASSLRQGSADTQYF.

This clonotype was detected only a few times. The genes are TRBV20-1 and TRBJ2-1, with TRBD2 matching over 7 bases. CDR1 is DFQATT, CDR2 SNEGSKA, per germline (reference sequence). Unmatched junction bases numbered 5, after V lost 5 bases and J lost 4 bases. There are 13 residues in the CDR3. CDR3 region: CSAGGVRYNEQFF. DNA for the CDR3: TGCAGTGCTGGGGGGGTACGTTACAATGAGCAGTTCTTC.

The chain has TRBV29-1 and TRBJ2-5, with 8 bases aligning to TRBD2. Germline V lookup: CDR1 SQVTM, CDR2 ANQGSEA. CDR3 length equals 13 residues. The V and J ends lost 4 bases and 1 base, in that order; junction bases with no gene match: 2. CDR3 coding DNA: TGCAGCGTTGTAACTAGCGGCCAAGAGACCCAGTACTTC. This translates into CSVVTSGQETQYF.

This chain links TRBV4-3 with TRBJ2-2, with 7 bases matching TRBD2. The V gene's germline CDR1 is LGHNA and CDR2 YSLEER. Losses at the gene ends were 8 bases for V and 5 bases for J; bases not matched to a gene: 17. The CDR3 has 17 amino acids. CDR3 in DNA: TGCGCCAGCGGCACAACCGTTTGGCAGGGAGGGACCGGGGAGCTGTTTTTT. Translated: CASGTTVWQGGTGELFF.

This clonotype was observed a few times. The chain carries TRBV27 and TRBJ2-7; 9 bases match TRBD2. CDR3 size: 16 residues. Trimming took 6 bases from V and 5 from J; bases not matched to a gene: 14. Per germline, CDR1 MNHEY and CDR2 SMNVEV (reference sequence). CDR3 nucleotide sequence: TGTGCCAGCAGGGACTATAGCGGGAGAGCAGTGGACGAGCAGTACTTC. It codes for CASRDYSGRAVDEQYF.

The J gene is TRBJ1-1, the V gene TRBV12-3 or TRBV12-4, with TRBD1 as a possible D gene (5 bases). The germline V and J ends were trimmed by 6 bases and 4 bases, with 12 bases remaining between them. CDR3 length: 13 residues. The DNA for the CDR3 is TGTGCCAGCAGGTGGGGGGAGGGCACTGAAGCTTTCTTT. The encoded protein is CASRWGEGTEAFF.

The chain carries TRBV20-1 and TRBJ2-5; 8 positions match TRBD1. The CDR3 sequence is 14 residues long. From germline, CDR1 is DFQATT and CDR2 SNEGSKA (reference sequence). V shed 1 base and J 4 bases; nucleotides not matched to a gene: 5. The DNA of the CDR3 is TGCAGTGCTAGAGGACAGGGGCCGGGAGAGACCCAGTACTTC. Translation: CSARGQGPGETQYF.

The chain recombines TRBV5-4 with TRBJ1-2; D gene unclear. This CDR3 contains 15 residues. Per germline, CDR1 SGHNT and CDR2 YYREEE (reference sequence). The ends were cut back, 0 bases at V and 0 bases at J, with 9 bases in the middle. The CDR3 nucleotides are TGTGCCAGCAGCTTGGAAACGTCAGCTAACTATGGCTACACCTTC. It encodes CASSLETSANYGYTF.

The rearrangement links TRBV10-1 to TRBJ1-1, with TRBD1 matching over 7 bases. The CDR3 length is 15 residues. Looked up from germline, CDR1 is WNHNN and CDR2 is SYGVQD (reference sequence). J gave up 6 bases and V 4 bases, and 11 bases lay outside the gene matches. The CDR3 loop reads CASSGSTRGFSEAFF. The CDR3 bases are TGCGCCAGCAGTGGGTCCACCAGGGGGTTTTCTGAAGCTTTCTTT.

The sample holds a few counts of this clonotype. This chain connects TRBV19 to TRBJ2-7; a weak D match, TRBD1 (6 bases). Trimming shortened V by 6 bases and J by 5 bases, and 14 bases separated the two germline ends. The CDR3 contains 13 residues. Germline CDR1 LNHDA, CDR2 SQIVND (reference sequence). The CDR3 protein is CASSRGPDNEQYF. DNA for the CDR3: TGTGCCAGTAGCAGGGGACCAGACAACGAGCAGTACTTC. The whole variable domain, remainder taken from reference TRBV19 and TRBJ2-7, is DGGITQSPKYLFRKEGQNVTLSCEQNLNHDAMYWYRQDPGQGLRLIYYSQIVNDFQKGDIAEGYSVSREKKESFPLTVTSAQKNPTAFYLCASSRGPDNEQYFGPGTRLTVT.

In its sample, this clonotype was seen a few times. The V call is TRBV10-3, the J call TRBJ2-7; D is possibly TRBD1 or TRBD2 (5 bases each). Germline V CDR1 and CDR2: ENHRY, SYGVKD. This CDR3 region has 11 residues. Trimming removed 11 bases from V and 1 base from J, with 9 bases in between. The CDR3, as DNA: TGTGCCGTCGGGACGTCCTACGAGCAGTACTTC. Translated: CAVGTSYEQYF.

The chain has TRBV5-4 and TRBJ2-7, with 7 nucleotides matching TRBD2. The trim removed 4 bases at V and 0 bases at J, leaving 13 bases unmatched. The CDR3 spans 17 residues. CDR1 SGHNT and CDR2 YYREEE come from the germline V gene (reference sequence). Here the CDR3 reads CASSTRGSGLLSYEQYF. The CDR3 DNA is TGTGCCAGCAGCACACGGGGTAGCGGGTTACTCTCCTACGAGCAGTACTTC.

This chain connects TRBV7-6 to TRBJ2-3, with TRBD1 matching 7 bases. Per germline, CDR1 SGHVS and CDR2 FNYEAQ. The CDR3 covers 14 residues. The trim removed 5 bases at V and 5 bases at J, leaving 7 bases unmatched. CDR3 sequence (DNA): TGTGCCAGCAGCCCCGGGACAGACAGAGATACGCAGTATTTT. Amino acids: CASSPGTDRDTQYF.

This sequence joins TRBV7-9 and TRBJ2-3, with 9 bases matching TRBD1. This CDR3 contains 15 residues. The V segment lost 5 bases and the J segment 2 bases; nucleotides outside the gene matches: 5. CDR1 SEHNR and CDR2 FQNEAQ come from the germline V gene (reference sequence). CDR3 protein: CASSPRTGDTDTQYF. In DNA form, the CDR3 reads TGTGCCAGCAGCCCGAGGACAGGGGACACAGATACGCAGTATTTT.

This clonotype was observed a handful of times. This chain joins TRBV28 and TRBJ2-7; D remains ambiguous. There are 14 residues in the CDR3. CDR1 and CDR2 (germline): MDHEN, SYDVKM. The V end was cut by 5 bases, the J end by 0 bases, with 11 bases between. CDR3 bases: TGTGCCAGCAGTCAGAACAAGCTCTCCTACGAGCAGTACTTC. Its protein is CASSQNKLSYEQYF. The whole variable domain, filled in from reference TRBV28 and TRBJ2-7, reads DVKVTQSSRYLVKRTGEKVFLECVQDMDHENMFWYRQDPGLGLRLIYFSYDVKMKEKGDIPEGYSVSREKKERFSLILESASTNQTSMYLCASSQNKLSYEQYFGPGTRLTVT.